This T cell receptor (beta chain) was identified in a study of T cell repertoires in cytomegalovirus infection. There are 15 residues in the CDR3. V was cut by 1 base and J by 4 bases, with 13 bases left in between. The germline gives CDR1 SGHTA, CDR2 FQGNSA. Concerning this clonotype itself: What it binds is unknown.

TCRdb recomputed calls from the reads with MiXCR, one row per CDR3 protein. The table includes hundreds of thousands of distinct CDR3 sequences, roughly 46% detected once. The sequenced sample was cultured PBMCs, obtained from culture after CMV antigen stimulation. This chain connects TRBV7-2 to TRBJ2-5; unclear D gene. This receptor was identified in a human donor in good health (CMV status not recorded). Some clones in this sample may be carry-over from other donors' samples. The CDR3 bases are TGTGCCAGCAGCTTAGGACCCCGGCGCGTAGAGACCCAGTACTTC. Translated, it gives CASSLGPRRVETQYF.